The TCR beta chain under discussion was sequenced for a study of shared clonotypes between healthy human individuals. This clone was counted once. CD45RO negativity and positive selection for CCR7 defined naive CD8 cells, a population that excluded terminally differentiated effector memory CD45RA+ cells. Original methodology: Filtering differed, since immunoSEQ gave only junction sequences and no quality scores. The table came from immunoSEQ multiplex PCR; TCRdb's copy has only in-frame clones and leaves some out. The D gene and trimming were derived from the DNA, and the V and J assignments and clone size from that table. The repertoire holds fewer than 1 million clones, about 96% seen once, with about 0.22% in the top ten. The CDR3 has 14 amino acids. Germline lookup yields CDR1 PRHDT and CDR2 FYEKMQ (reference sequence). After removal of 2 bases from V and 5 bases from J, the junction contained 3 bases not matched to a gene.

The rearrangement links TRBV13 to TRBJ2-1, with 7 bases aligning to TRBD1. Sequenced input: naive CD8+ T cells sorted from blood. The receptor's source is a man aged 25-45 years in good health. CDR3 sequence: CASSLRQGNNEQFF. The CDR3, as DNA: TGTGCCAGCAGCTTAAGACAGGGCAACAATGAGCAGTTCTTC.